This T cell receptor beta chain emerged from a study of beta chain features in type 1 diabetes. Overall study: Analysis included about 110 million sorted cells drawn from all samples. Notes on the study in general: Reads derived from cDNA could over-represent cells showing high TCR expression. Significant though moderate, a shortening of TCRB CDR3s appeared in all four CD4+ subsets of Type 1 diabetes patients. For patients, the naive, central memory and Treg TCRB repertoires appeared more alike than for healthy donors.

The CDR3 contains 14 residues. Germline assignment: CDR1 SGHNT and CDR2 YYREEE (reference sequence). Trimming removed 5 bases from V and 0 bases from J; junction bases left unmatched: 3. Every isolated RNA sample was fully reverse transcribed, so sequencing captured expressed TCRB transcripts. For naive, central memory and regulatory T cell samples, reads averaged around 3.8 million. Generated by immunoSEQ multiplex PCR, the TCRdb table keeps only in-frame clones and is missing some. Of under 350,000 clones listed, about 24% were seen once; the top ten hold 0.012%. Note on this clone: Antigen unknown.

Sequencing was done on a sample of naive CD4+ T cells from blood. This chain links TRBV5-4 with TRBJ1-1; 8 bases agree with TRBD1. The origin of this receptor is a young woman with type 1 diabetes. CDR3 coding DNA: TGTGCCAGCAGGCCAGGGGGCATGAACACTGAAGCTTTCTTT. Its translation is CASRPGGMNTEAFF.